The entry below describes one T cell receptor (beta chain). Authors' data handling: The assay estimated nucleated cells by amplifying reference gene primers. Clones were sequenced by immunoSEQ multiplex PCR, and TCRdb holds only the in-frame ones, with some missing. V and J calls plus clone size are reproduced from that table; the DNA served to infer D and trimming. The sample includes 350,000 or so clones, 90% of them seen just once. This sample was included in a study of blood T cell repertoires in COVID-19. This TCR derives from a man younger than 30 with active or convalescent COVID-19. The specimen was peripheral blood.

CDR3 sequence: CASSYLDTGNGYTF. Written as DNA, the CDR3 is TGTGCCAGCAGTTACCTCGACACCGGGAATGGCTACACCTTC. The chain carries TRBV6-6 and TRBJ1-2; D ambiguous. The CDR3 sequence is 14 residues long. The V and J ends lost 2 bases and 6 bases respectively, with 13 bases between them. Germline loops: CDR1 MNHNY, CDR2 SVGAGI (reference sequence).